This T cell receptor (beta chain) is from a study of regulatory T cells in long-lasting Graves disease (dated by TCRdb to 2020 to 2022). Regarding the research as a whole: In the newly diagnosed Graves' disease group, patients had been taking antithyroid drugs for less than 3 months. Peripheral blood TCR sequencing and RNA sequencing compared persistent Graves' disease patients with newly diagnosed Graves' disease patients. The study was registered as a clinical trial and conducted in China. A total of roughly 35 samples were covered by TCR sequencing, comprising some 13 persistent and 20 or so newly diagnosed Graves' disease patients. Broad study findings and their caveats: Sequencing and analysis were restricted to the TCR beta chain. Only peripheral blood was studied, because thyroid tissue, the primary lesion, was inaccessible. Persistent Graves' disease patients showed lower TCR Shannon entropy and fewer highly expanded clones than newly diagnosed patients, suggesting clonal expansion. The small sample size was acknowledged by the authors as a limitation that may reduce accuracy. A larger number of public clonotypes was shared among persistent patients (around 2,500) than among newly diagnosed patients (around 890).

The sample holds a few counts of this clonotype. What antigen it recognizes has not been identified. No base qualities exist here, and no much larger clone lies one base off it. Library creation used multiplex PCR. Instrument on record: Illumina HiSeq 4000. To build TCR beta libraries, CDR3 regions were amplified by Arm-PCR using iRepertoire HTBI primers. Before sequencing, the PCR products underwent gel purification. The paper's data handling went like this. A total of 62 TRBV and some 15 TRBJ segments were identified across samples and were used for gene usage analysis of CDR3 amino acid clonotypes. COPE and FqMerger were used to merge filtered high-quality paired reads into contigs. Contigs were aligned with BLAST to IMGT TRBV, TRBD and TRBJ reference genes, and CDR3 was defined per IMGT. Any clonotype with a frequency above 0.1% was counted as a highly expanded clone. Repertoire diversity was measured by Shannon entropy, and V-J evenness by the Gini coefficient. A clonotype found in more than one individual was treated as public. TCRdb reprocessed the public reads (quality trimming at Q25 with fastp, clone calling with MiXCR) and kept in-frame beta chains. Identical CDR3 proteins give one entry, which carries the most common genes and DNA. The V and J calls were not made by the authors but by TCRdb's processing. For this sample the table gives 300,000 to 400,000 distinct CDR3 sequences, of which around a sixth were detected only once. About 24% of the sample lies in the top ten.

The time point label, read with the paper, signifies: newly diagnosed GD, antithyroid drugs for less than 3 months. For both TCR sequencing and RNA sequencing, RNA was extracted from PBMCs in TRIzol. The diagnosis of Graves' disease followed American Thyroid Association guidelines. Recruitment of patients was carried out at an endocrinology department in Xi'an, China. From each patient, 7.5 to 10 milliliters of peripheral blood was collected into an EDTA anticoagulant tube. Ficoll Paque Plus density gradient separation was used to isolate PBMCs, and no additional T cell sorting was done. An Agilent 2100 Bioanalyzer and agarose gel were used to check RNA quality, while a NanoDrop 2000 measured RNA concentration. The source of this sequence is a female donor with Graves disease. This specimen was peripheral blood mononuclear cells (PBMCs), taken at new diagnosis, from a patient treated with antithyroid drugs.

The CDR3 reads CASNSGTGSSPLHF. The nucleotide sequence reads as follows: TGTGCCAGTAACTCCGGGACAGGATCATCACCCCTCCACTTT. The rearranged chain carries TRBV19 and TRBJ1-6; TRBD1 lines up with 8 middle nucleotides. Trimming accounts for 7 bases at V and 10 bases at J, while the number of junction bases matched to no gene is 9. CDR1 and CDR2 are read off the germline V gene (reference sequence) as LNHDA and SQIVND. The CDR3 measures 14 amino acids from cysteine to phenylalanine. This entry keeps only the CDR3 DNA: 42 bases, framed from base 1.